The 14 T cell receptor beta chains reported below all come from one sample, sequenced in a study of shared clonotypes between healthy human individuals. The method was immunoSEQ multiplex PCR; TCRdb's version includes in-frame clones alone and lacks a portion of them. The sample yields 2,500,000 or so clones, 93% seen once. The sequenced sample consisted of naive CD4+ T cells from PBMCs. Subset: CD45RA+ positively selected. Receptors were obtained from a man younger than 35 in good health. Some clones in this sample may be carry-over from other donors' samples.

CDR3: CAWSVFGANVLTF. CDR3 bases: TGTGCCTGGAGTGTGTTCGGGGCCAACGTCCTGACTTTC. This chain uses TRBV30 with TRBJ2-6; D is uncertain. With 0 bases removed from V and 4 bases from J, the gap between germline ends came to 4 bases. The CDR3 covers 13 residues. Germline V gives CDR1 GTSNPN, CDR2 SVGIG (reference sequence).

V is TRBV5-4 and J is TRBJ2-5, with 7 bases aligning to TRBD2. CDR1 and CDR2 (germline): SGHNT, YYREEE (reference sequence). This CDR3 has 16 residues. The ends lost 0 bases at V and 2 bases at J; junction bases unmatched: 7. The CDR3 protein is CASSLGQAGIQETQYF. In nucleotides, the CDR3 is TGTGCCAGCAGCTTGGGCCAAGCGGGAATTCAAGAGACCCAGTACTTC.

The chain couples TRBV28 to TRBJ2-1, with D tentatively TRBD1 (6 bases). This CDR3 spans 14 amino acids. CDR1 and CDR2 (germline): MDHEN, SYDVKM. V gave up 8 bases and J gave up 0 bases, with 11 bases separating them. CDR3 residues: CASERGGSYNEQFF. CDR3 sequence (DNA): TGTGCCAGCGAGAGAGGGGGCTCCTACAATGAGCAGTTCTTC.

The chain has TRBV6-1 and TRBJ1-2, with 10 bases lining up with TRBD1. With 6 bases clipped from V and 7 bases from J, the junction kept 5 bases outside the gene matches. The CDR3 covers 13 residues. CDR1 is MNHNS and CDR2 is SASEGT in the germline V gene. The CDR3 loop is CASSSRDRGGYTF. The CDR3 nucleotides are TGTGCCAGCAGCTCCCGGGACAGGGGTGGCTACACCTTC.

This chain links TRBV28 with TRBJ1-2; perhaps TRBD1 as D (6 bases). Germline V CDR1 and CDR2: MDHEN, SYDVKM. This CDR3 spans 15 amino acids. Trimming cost V 6 bases and J 7 bases, with 21 bases left between them. Written as DNA, the CDR3 is TGTGCCAGCAGCTCCACTCTCACAGGGTTCGGTGGCTACACCTTC. It specifies CASSSTLTGFGGYTF.

The V gene is TRBV10-3, the J gene TRBJ1-2, with 7 bases fitting TRBD1. Germline V gives CDR1 ENHRY, CDR2 SYGVKD. V lost 0 bases, J lost 4 bases, and 14 bases stayed unmatched. The CDR3 contains 18 residues. The chain's CDR3 is CAISESPRQSGGGYGYTF. In DNA, the CDR3 is TGTGCCATCAGTGAGTCGCCACGCCAATCAGGGGGTGGCTATGGCTACACCTTC.

The CDR3 region is CASSQDEADSTDTQYF. The CDR3 DNA reads as TGTGCCAGCAGCCAAGATGAAGCGGATAGCACAGATACGCAGTATTTT. V and J are TRBV14 and TRBJ2-3; weak D call: TRBD2 (5 bases). V gave up 0 bases and J gave up 0 bases, with 10 bases separating them. CDR1 and CDR2 from the germline V gene are SGHDN and FVKESK. The CDR3 length is 16 residues. The whole variable domain, filled in from reference TRBV14 and TRBJ2-3, reads EAGVTQFPSHSVIEKGQTVTLRCDPISGHDNLYWYRRVMGKEIKFLLHFVKESKQDESGMPNNRFLAERTGGTYSTLKVQPAELEDSGVYFCASSQDEADSTDTQYFGPGTRLTVL.

The count of this clone is one. This sample also contains other DNA sequences that code for the same CDR3. This chain uses TRBV28 with TRBJ1-1, with D possibly TRBD1 on 6 matching bases. The germline V gene encodes CDR1 MDHEN and CDR2 SYDVKM. V lost 3 bases, J lost 2 bases, and 7 bases lay in between. The length of the CDR3 is 13 residues. CDR3 protein: CASSLTGNTEAFF. The CDR3 bases are TGTGCCAGCAGTTTGACAGGAAACACTGAAGCTTTCTTT.

On this clone itself: This sample includes further DNA sequences coding for the same CDR3. The chain carries TRBV5-4 and TRBJ1-2; 8 bases align to TRBD1. The CDR3 runs 13 residues. Germline CDR1 and CDR2: SGHNT and YYREEE (reference sequence). Trimming cost V 3 bases and J 8 bases; bases outside gene matches: 6. In nucleotides, the CDR3 is TGTGCCAGCAGCTCTACAGGGGGTAACGGCTACACCTTC. This translates into CASSSTGGNGYTF.

The rearrangement uses TRBV30 and TRBJ1-2; D unresolved. The CDR3 is made up of 13 amino acids. CDR1 and CDR2 (germline): GTSNPN, SVGIG (reference sequence). Between the trimmed V and J ends, which lost 3 bases and 4 bases, there was a span of 12 bases. CDR3 sequence: CAWRPGVGYGYTF. For the CDR3, the DNA is TGTGCCTGGAGACCCGGGGTAGGCTATGGCTACACCTTC. The variable domain in full, with the rest retrieved from reference TRBV30 and TRBJ1-2, is SQTIHQWPATLVQPVGSPLSLECTVEGTSNPNLYWYRQAAGRGLQLLFYSVGIGQISSEVPQNLSASRPQDRQFILSSKKLLLSDSGFYLCAWRPGVGYGYTFGSGTRLTVV.

The gene calls are TRBV5-1 and TRBJ1-5, with D perhaps matching TRBD1 (5 bases). V was cut by 1 base and J by 8 bases, with 10 bases left in between. The CDR3 length is 13 residues. Germline V gives CDR1 SGHRS, CDR2 YFSETQ. The CDR3 DNA sequence: TGCGCCAGCAGCTTGTCAGGGATCGAGCCCCAGCATTTT. Its protein product is CASSLSGIEPQHF.

The chain has TRBV5-6 and TRBJ2-1, with D possibly matching TRBD2 (6 bases). CDR3 length: 15 residues. CDR1 and CDR2 (germline): SGHDT, YYEEEE. Trimming left V 0 bases short and J 7 bases short, with 14 bases between. The CDR3 coding sequence is TGTGCCAGCAGCTTGGGCGGGATTTTAGGAAATGAGCAGTTCTTC. Its translation is CASSLGGILGNEQFF.

The genes are TRBV2 and TRBJ2-4; D not resolved. CDR3 length: 14 residues. Germline assignment: CDR1 SNHLY and CDR2 FYNNEI. V was pared by 7 bases and J by 2 bases, with 12 bases between. The CDR3 region is CASTDVRSKNIQYF. The DNA for the CDR3 is TGTGCCAGCACCGACGTCCGTTCCAAAAACATTCAGTACTTC.

The chain uses TRBV5-6 and TRBJ2-7; tentatively, D is TRBD1 (5 bases). V shed 0 bases and J shed 4 bases, with 17 bases lying between them. The CDR3 spans 16 residues. From germline, CDR1 is SGHDT and CDR2 YYEEEE. The CDR3 DNA is TGTGCCAGCAGCTTGGGGTGGGGCCATGGGGCTTACGAGCAGTACTTC. It translates to CASSLGWGHGAYEQYF.